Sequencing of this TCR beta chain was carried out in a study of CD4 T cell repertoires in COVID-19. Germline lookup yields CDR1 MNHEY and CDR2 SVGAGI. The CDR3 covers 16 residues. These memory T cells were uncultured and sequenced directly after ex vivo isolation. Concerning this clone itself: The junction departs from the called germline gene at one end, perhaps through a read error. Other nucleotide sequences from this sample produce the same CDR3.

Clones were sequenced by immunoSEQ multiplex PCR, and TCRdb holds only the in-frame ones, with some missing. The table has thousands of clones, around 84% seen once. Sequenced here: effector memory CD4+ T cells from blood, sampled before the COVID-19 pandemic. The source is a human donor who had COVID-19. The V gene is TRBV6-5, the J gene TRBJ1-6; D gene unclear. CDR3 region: CASSYLGSSYNSPLHF. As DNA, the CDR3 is TGTGCCAGCAGTTACTTAGGGAGCTCCTATAATTCCCCCCTCCACTTT.